Below, 8 T cell receptor beta chains from the same sample are listed, as sequenced in a study of breast tumors, draining lymph nodes, adjacent tissues. TCRdb redid the calling of the multiplex PCR reads with MiXCR, one entry per CDR3 protein. The table has over 250,000 distinct CDR3 sequences, 30% seen once. Axillary draining lymph nodes of breast cancer patients supplied the node samples. Material: axillary lymph node tissue. Receptors were obtained from a female donor with breast cancer. Some clones in this sample may be carry-over from other donors' samples.

This clonotype was detected many times. Compared with germline, one end of the junction differs, possibly owing to a read error. J is TRBJ2-6 and V is TRBV20-1; D gene unclear. From germline, CDR1 is DFQATT and CDR2 SNEGSKA (reference sequence). The CDR3 consists of 13 residues. CDR3 region: CSARAPGANVLTF. The CDR3, as DNA: TGCAGTGCCAGAGCGCCTGGGGCCAACGTCCTGACTTTC.

Details on this clonotype: The final CDR3 position lacks the conserved phenylalanine or tryptophan, pointing to a likely read error. This chain uses TRBV29-1 with TRBJ2-5, with 12 bases matching TRBD1. In germline, CDR1 is SQVTM, CDR2 ANQGSEA. The CDR3 is 17 residues long. The CDR3 DNA reads as TGCAGCGGAACACCGGGACAGGGGGCAATTTCGAGGGAGATCCAGTACCTC. Encoded protein: CSGTPGQGAISREIQYL.

This clonotype was recorded at least ten times. The CDR3 region has the DNA TGTGCCAGCAGCTCAGGGGATTTCTACGAGCAGTACTTC. Amino acid sequence: CASSSGDFYEQYF. The chain employs TRBV5-6 and TRBJ2-7; possibly TRBD1 for D (6 bases). The CDR3 has 13 amino acids. V lost 3 bases and J 3 bases, leaving 10 bases between the germline ends. The germline V gene encodes CDR1 SGHDT and CDR2 YYEEEE.

This clonotype came up many times. The V gene is TRBV29-1, the J gene TRBJ2-5, with 8 bases identical to TRBD2. Germline V lookup: CDR1 SQVTM, CDR2 ANQGSEA. V gave up 4 bases and J gave up 7 bases; unmatched junction bases: 11. This CDR3 is built from 14 residues. The CDR3: CSVGTTTGGGTQYF. CDR3 DNA sequence: TGCAGCGTTGGGACCACCACCGGGGGGGGGACCCAGTACTTC.

This clonotype was counted ten times or more. V is TRBV7-9 and J is TRBJ1-4, with 9 nucleotides matching TRBD1. The germline CDR1 and CDR2 sequences are SEHNR and FQNEAQ (reference sequence). CDR3 length equals 15 residues. V lost 4 bases and J lost 7; bases outside the gene matches: 7. The CDR3 spells CASSSGQGIVEKLFF. CDR3 in DNA: TGTGCCAGCAGCTCCGGACAGGGGATAGTTGAAAAACTGTTTTTT.

This clonotype was counted many times. This chain connects TRBV3-1 to TRBJ1-5; no definite D call. Trimming stripped 1 base from V and 1 base from J, with 8 bases between. The CDR3 extends over 15 amino acids. CDR1 and CDR2 from the germline V gene are LGHDT and YNNKEL (reference sequence). The CDR3: CASSQGAGSNQPQHF. In DNA, the CDR3 is TGTGCCAGCAGCCAAGGAGCCGGAAGCAATCAGCCCCAGCATTTT.

This sequence joins TRBV19 and TRBJ2-7, with a tentative D call TRBD2 (5 bases). The germline V and J ends were trimmed by 9 bases and 2 bases, with 14 bases remaining between them. The CDR3 has 13 amino acids. Germline assignment: CDR1 LNHDA and CDR2 SQIVND (reference sequence). Written as DNA, the CDR3 is TGTGCCAGGAGTCTGGGAGCGCCCTACGAGCAGTACTTC. Amino acid sequence: CARSLGAPYEQYF.

Comment on this clonotype: Possible read error: a much larger clone is one base away. This chain uses TRBV11-2 with TRBJ2-2, with D hard to call. Germline CDR1 and CDR2: SGHAT and FQNNGV. V was pared by 6 bases and J by 2 bases, with 22 bases between. This CDR3 has 18 residues. CDR3 amino acids: CASRYATLVGKNTGELFF. The DNA for the CDR3 is TGTGCCAGCAGATACGCCACGCTAGTGGGAAAAAACACCGGGGAGCTGTTTTTT.